The 12 T cell receptor beta chains in this list originate from one sample, sequenced in a study of T cell responses to AZD1222 COVID-19 vaccine. Libraries were prepared by immunoSEQ multiplex PCR; TCRdb keeps only in-frame clonotypes and omits some of them. The sample has approximately 110,000 clones, 70% to 90% seen once. The sequences come from peripheral blood, collected on day 0 of AZD1222 vaccination. Every receptor here comes from an adult in good health.

This chain uses TRBV6-5 with TRBJ2-3; D could derive from TRBD1 or TRBD2 (5 bases each). This CDR3 spans 15 amino acids. CDR1 is MNHEY and CDR2 is SVGAGI in the germline V gene. Trimming stripped 5 bases from V and 4 bases from J, with 16 bases between. The chain's CDR3 is CASSPPGPAADTQYF. CDR3 bases: TGTGCCAGCAGTCCTCCGGGACCCGCAGCAGATACGCAGTATTTT.

This chain joins TRBV7-6 and TRBJ2-3, with D possibly being TRBD2 (5 bases). There are 14 residues in the CDR3. Trimming shortened V by 7 bases and J by 0 bases, and 11 bases separated the two germline ends. Per germline, CDR1 SGHVS and CDR2 FNYEAQ. This CDR3 is CASTKSGSTDTQYF. The CDR3 DNA reads TGTGCCAGCACCAAGAGCGGAAGCACAGATACGCAGTATTTT.

The chain employs TRBV9 and TRBJ2-1; 10 bases are a match to TRBD2. The V and J ends lost 3 bases and 2 bases, in that order; junction bases with no gene match: 2. Germline V gene data show CDR1 as SGDLS and CDR2 as YYNGEE. The length of the CDR3 is 15 residues. The CDR3 here is CASSATSGTYNEQFF. CDR3 DNA: TGTGCCAGCAGCGCTACTAGCGGGACCTACAATGAGCAGTTCTTC.

The CDR3 DNA follows: TGTGCCAGCAGCTTGGTAGCGGGAGCGTTCTTGGGCTCCTACAATGAGCAGTTCTTC. Protein product: CASSLVAGAFLGSYNEQFF. The gene calls are TRBV5-5 and TRBJ2-1; 9 bases line up with TRBD2. This CDR3 region has 19 residues. V was pared by 0 bases and J by 0 bases, with 10 bases of the junction left unmatched. In germline, CDR1 is SGHKS, CDR2 YYEKEE (reference sequence).

CDR3 residues: CASSLDGTSGSTDTQYF. The CDR3 DNA follows: TGCGCCAGCAGCCTGGATGGGACTAGCGGAAGCACAGATACGCAGTATTTT. The chain combines TRBV5-1 with TRBJ2-3; the match to TRBD2 covers 11 bases. CDR1 SGHRS and CDR2 YFSETQ come from the germline V gene. The CDR3 has 17 amino acids. Trimming removed 4 bases from V and 0 bases from J; junction bases left unmatched: 7.

CDR3 nucleotide sequence: TGTGCCAGCAGTTTCGGGGGACAGTCTCAGCCCCAGCATTTT. Protein: CASSFGGQSQPQHF. V and J are TRBV28 and TRBJ1-5, with 7 positions matching TRBD1. Germline lookup yields CDR1 MDHEN and CDR2 SYDVKM. This CDR3 is built from 14 residues. Unmatched junction bases numbered 5, after V lost 3 bases and J lost 6 bases.

This clone was seen just once. The chain links TRBV29-1 to TRBJ2-3; D ambiguous. The CDR3 loop spans 14 amino acids. The germline V gene encodes CDR1 SQVTM and CDR2 ANQGSEA. Trimming stripped 1 base from V and 7 bases from J, with 15 bases between. CDR3 coding DNA: TGCAGCGTTGAAGTAGGGATGGGCGTAAATACGCAGTATTTT. Translation: CSVEVGMGVNTQYF.

V usage is TRBV27 and J usage is TRBJ2-1; no firm D call. CDR1 and CDR2 from the germline V gene are MNHEY and SMNVEV (reference sequence). V was clipped by 3 bases and J by 6 bases, with 12 bases between them. This CDR3 is built from 14 residues. CDR3 sequence reads: CASSLVGAPNEQFF. The CDR3 coding sequence is TGTGCCAGCAGTTTGGTCGGTGCGCCCAATGAGCAGTTCTTC.

The genes are TRBV5-5 and TRBJ2-5; D is possibly TRBD1 or TRBD2 (5 bases each). The V end was cut by 4 bases, the J end by 1 base, with 14 bases between. Germline CDR1 reads SGHKS; CDR2 reads YYEKEE (reference sequence). There are 15 residues in the CDR3. The CDR3 DNA reads TGTGCCAGCAGCCCCTCGTGGGGGATCCAAGAGACCCAGTACTTC. Its protein is CASSPSWGIQETQYF.

This sequence joins TRBV7-3 and TRBJ1-3, with 9 bases identical to TRBD1. The V segment lost 11 bases and the J segment 1 base; nucleotides outside the gene matches: 6. The length of the CDR3 is 14 residues. Germline V gene lookup returns CDR1 SGHTA and CDR2 FQGTGA. The CDR3 reads CASPGTGSGNTIYF. The DNA of the CDR3 is TGTGCCTCCCCGGGGACAGGGTCTGGAAACACCATATATTTT. Full variable domain (outside the CDR3, taken from reference TRBV7-3 and TRBJ1-3): GAGVSQTPSNKVTEKGKYVELRCDPISGHTALYWYRQSLGQGPEFLIYFQGTGAADDSGLPNDRFFAVRPEGSVSTLKIQRTERGDSAVYLCASPGTGSGNTIYFGEGSWLTVV.

This clone was found a few times. The chain joins TRBV7-9 to TRBJ2-3; a weak D match, TRBD2 (7 bases). V was shortened by 5 bases and J by 6 bases, with 21 bases between the two germline ends. Germline V lookup: CDR1 SEHNR, CDR2 FQNEAQ (reference sequence). CDR3 length: 16 residues. The CDR3 reads CASSPTRGGLSDTQYF. CDR3 DNA: TGTGCCAGCAGCCCAACAAGGGGGGGATTGTCCGATACGCAGTATTTT.

The V call is TRBV15, the J call TRBJ2-1; D possibly uses TRBD1 or TRBD2 (7 bases each). V dropped 0 bases and J dropped 1 base, with 13 bases sitting between them. This CDR3 has 17 residues. The germline CDR1 and CDR2 sequences are LNHNV and YYDKDF (reference sequence). This CDR3 reads CATSRDPGGGSYNEQFF. The CDR3 coding sequence is TGTGCCACCAGCAGAGACCCAGGGGGGGGGTCCTACAATGAGCAGTTCTTC.